This TCR beta chain was captured in a study of response to subunit inactivated influenza vaccine. TCRdb reprocessed the RT-PCR reads via MiXCR and lists one record per CDR3 protein. The profile shows just under 550,000 distinct CDR3 sequences, around a quarter of them singletons. This CDR3 spans 13 amino acids. V gave up 4 bases and J gave up 6 bases; unmatched junction bases: 5. Ten or more counts support this clonotype. Another study also made use of these data, one on T cells expressing NK-cell markers. Turning to that study: It was by 5'RACE template switching with UMIs that TCR beta cDNA was made. Seropositivity for HCMV was found in seven of the eight sequenced donors, with one seronegative. These same clonotypes (in a few donors) also led the CD3+CD56-NKG2C+ fraction.

The genes are TRBV12-3 or TRBV12-4 and TRBJ2-5, with 7 bases that match TRBD1. Sample: CD4+ T cells sorted from PBMCs, taken 12 days after vaccination. This TCR came from a man aged 45-60 years who received an inactivated influenza vaccine. This chain's CDR3 is CASSSRQGQTQYF. CDR3 nucleotide sequence: TGTGCCAGCAGTTCTAGACAGGGCCAGACCCAGTACTTC.